The rows below give T cell receptor beta chains drawn from one sample of a study of shared clonotypes between healthy human individuals. The protocol was immunoSEQ multiplex PCR, while the TCRdb copy is restricted to in-frame clones and leaves out a portion. Of some 2,000,000 clones in the sample, 90% to 96% were seen once. The sequenced sample was naive CD4+ T cells sorted from blood. The origin of the receptors is a man between 18 and 29 years old in good health. Both conserved end residues are part of each CDR3. Fields, in order: D gene, V gene, clone size, J gene, CDR3 DNA, CDR3 protein. D genes are given only for firm matches. Only some rows state a clone size, as once, few, many or a class for expanded clones.

>NA|TRBV30|NA|TRBJ1-2
TGTGCCTGGAGTGTAGGGTTGCTCAATGGCTACACCTTC
CAWSVGLLNGYTF
>TRBD2|TRBV10-3|NA|TRBJ2-7
TGTGCCATCAGATCGACTAGCGGGAGAGCCTACGAGCAGTACTTC
CAIRSTSGRAYEQYF
>TRBD1|TRBV6-1|NA|TRBJ2-1
TGTGCCAGCAGGGACAGGGGACTAATCTACAATGAGCAGTTCTTC
CASRDRGLIYNEQFF
>NA|TRBV15|NA|TRBJ1-5
TGTGCCACCAGCAGAGTTGGACAGCACCATCAGCCCCAGCATTTT
CATSRVGQHHQPQHF
>NA|TRBV28|NA|TRBJ2-3
TGTGCCAGCCAAAGAGCGGTTAACTTTAGCACAGATACGCAGTATTTT
CASQRAVNFSTDTQYF
>NA|TRBV28|NA|TRBJ2-5
TGTGCCAGCAGTCCCCCAGGGGAAGAGACCCAGTACTTC
CASSPPGEETQYF
>TRBD1|TRBV6-1|NA|TRBJ2-7
TGTGCCAGCAGTGGACAGGGAATCACCTACGAGCAGTACTTC
CASSGQGITYEQYF
>NA|TRBV7-6|NA|TRBJ2-5
TGTGCCAGCAGCTTAGGGGCAGGAAAAGAGACCCAGTACTTC
CASSLGAGKETQYF
>TRBD1|TRBV19|once|TRBJ1-2
TGTGCCAGTAGTGCAAATGCCCGGGACAGGGCTAACTATGGCTACACCTTC
CASSANARDRANYGYTF
>NA|TRBV5-1|NA|TRBJ2-1
TGCGCCAGCAGCCCGTCGGGGTCTAGCTCCTACAATGAGCAGTTCTTC
CASSPSGSSSYNEQFF
>TRBD1|TRBV28|NA|TRBJ2-2
TGTGCCAGCAGTTTATGGACAGGGGGCAACGAGCTGTTTTTT
CASSLWTGGNELFF
>NA|TRBV9|NA|TRBJ1-2
TGTGCCAGCAGCGACCTAGAACCCTCTGGGGGCTATGGCTACACCTTC
CASSDLEPSGGYGYTF
>TRBD1|TRBV23-1|NA|TRBJ2-7
TGCGCCAGCAGTCAACCGACAGGGGAGGTCGACGAGCAGTACTTC
CASSQPTGEVDEQYF
>NA|TRBV11-3|NA|TRBJ2-7
TGTGCCAGCAGCCGGGGGCCGACGAGACCCGAGCAGTACTTC
CASSRGPTRPEQYF
>NA|TRBV6-6|once|TRBJ1-5
TGTGCCAGCAGACCAGGTCTTAGCAATCAGCCCCAGCATTTT
CASRPGLSNQPQHF
>NA|TRBV6-6|NA|TRBJ1-3
TGTGCCAGCAGTCTACGGACGGCCTCTGGAAACACCATATATTTT
CASSLRTASGNTIYF
>TRBD2|TRBV5-1|NA|TRBJ2-7
TGCGCCAGCAGCACCTCTAGCGGGAGGACTGGGGAGCAGTACTTC
CASSTSSGRTGEQYF
>NA|TRBV2|NA|TRBJ1-5
TGTGCCAGCGGCGATCAGCCCCAGCATTTT
CASGDQPQHF
>NA|TRBV28|NA|TRBJ1-5
TGTGCCAGCAAGGGTAATAGCAATCAGCCCCAGCATTTT
CASKGNSNQPQHF
>TRBD1|TRBV15|NA|TRBJ1-4
TGTGCCACCCGCGTTGGACAGGGGAATGAAAAACTGTTTTTT
CATRVGQGNEKLFF
>NA|TRBV5-1|NA|TRBJ2-7
TGCGCCAGCAGCTCGACAGGAGATTACGAGCAGTACTTC
CASSSTGDYEQYF
>TRBD1|TRBV5-1|NA|TRBJ1-4
TGCGCCAGCAGCTATACAGGACAGGGAGGGGAAAAACTGTTTTTT
CASSYTGQGGEKLFF
>NA|TRBV28|NA|TRBJ1-3
TGTGCCAGCAGTTTTCGGCCAGCCTCTGGAAACACCATATATTTT
CASSFRPASGNTIYF
>TRBD1|TRBV5-1|NA|TRBJ2-5
TGCGCCAGCAGCCCCGGAGGGGCGGACAGGGGGGAGACCCAGTACTTC
CASSPGGADRGETQYF
>NA|TRBV28|once|TRBJ2-7
TGTGCCAGCAGTTTAAGACGGGGGCTGGGGTCCTACGAGCAGTACTTC
CASSLRRGLGSYEQYF
>NA|TRBV27|NA|TRBJ2-6
TGTGCCAGCAGCCACAGGGCCCCCGTGGAGGTTGGGGCCAACGTCCTGACTTTC
CASSHRAPVEVGANVLTF